This T cell receptor (beta chain) came from a study of human T cells and chemical hapten exposure. TCRdb used MiXCR to reprocess the RACE reads, holding one entry per CDR3 protein. The sample holds about 14,000 distinct CDR3 sequences, 15% to 20% seen once. Specified time point: patch test 1, 2 weeks after DPC sensitization. Treatment reported: therapeutic diphenylcyclopropenone sensitization with weekly scalp DPC. This CDR3 has 12 amino acids. V trimming: 1 base; J trimming: 4 bases; junction bases outside the gene matches: 0. In germline, CDR1 is DFQATT, CDR2 SNEGSKA (reference sequence). Within the sample, this clonotype is medium-sized (0.01 to 0.1%).

The chain carries TRBV20-1 and TRBJ1-1, with 7 bases that match TRBD1. Sequenced material: whole blood, taken in connection with sensitization to the hapten diphenylcyclopropenone (DPC). This sequence was found in a young woman with alopecia areata. Some clones in this sample may be carry-over from other donors' samples. The CDR3 nucleotides read TGCAGTGCTAGAGGACAGGGCACTGAAGCTTTCTTT. It yields the protein CSARGQGTEAFF.